This passage covers 3 T cell receptor beta chains from one sample sequenced in a study of CD8 T cells in ankylosing spondylitis. TCRdb fed the 5' RACE reads into MiXCR, producing one record per CDR3 protein. The top ten clones hold around 1% of a sample with approximately 350,000 distinct CDR3 sequences, roughly 14% of them seen once. Sequencing was carried out using blood, either unsorted or a sorted T cell fraction (not recorded which). These TCRs come from a male donor with ankylosing spondylitis or in good health (not recorded which).

Only a few counts were recorded for this clonotype. The rearrangement uses TRBV20-1 and TRBJ2-7; D gene ambiguous. V dropped 6 bases and J dropped 6 bases, with 15 bases sitting between them. Germline-derived CDR1 and CDR2 are DFQATT and SNEGSKA (reference sequence). CDR3 length equals 12 residues. The CDR3 loop reads CSALKLAGEQYF. The CDR3 DNA follows: TGCAGTGCGCTGAAACTTGCTGGCGAGCAGTACTTC.

This clonotype was found once. V gene TRBV12-3 or TRBV12-4 combines with J gene TRBJ2-7, with 9 bases lining up with TRBD2. The CDR3 length is 15 residues. Trimming at V came to 1 base and at J to 9 bases, leaving 10 bases not matched to a gene. The CDR3 DNA reads as TGTGCCAGCAGTTTAGGGGCGGGAGGGCCTGGGGTGCAGTACTTC. This translates into CASSLGAGGPGVQYF.

This clonotype was detected only a few times. The V and J genes are TRBV24-1 and TRBJ1-5; D gene unclear. The germline gives CDR1 KGHDR, CDR2 SFDVKD. V gave up 4 bases and J gave up 0 bases, with 6 bases separating them. CDR3 size: 14 residues. The CDR3 here is CATSDPHSNQPQHF. DNA of the CDR3: TGTGCCACCAGTGACCCACATAGCAATCAGCCCCAGCATTTT.